Shown below are 31 T cell receptor beta chains from a single sample sequenced in a study of T-cell reconstitution after alpha-beta-depleted transplantation in children (dated by TCRdb to 2015 to 2016). Receptor amplification or capture employed PCR. Sequencing relied on an Illumina HiSeq 2500. To normalize quantification of the TCRbeta repertoire, the TCR libraries were built with molecular barcoding that relied on unique molecular identifiers. TCRdb reworked the public reads: Q25 trimming with fastp, MiXCR clone assembly, productive beta chains retained. Each entry is one CDR3 protein sequence, shown with its most common DNA and genes. Within this sample are a few hundred thousand distinct CDR3 sequences, with about an eighth of them counted one time only. About 3.9% of the sample is in the top ten clones. The starting material was PBMCs, obtained from the stem cell graft. Receptors were obtained from a human donor who donated a stem cell graft to a child with Fanconi anemia.

This sequence joins TRBV27 and TRBJ2-1; 9 bases align to TRBD1. Trimming cost V 3 bases and J 2 bases; bases outside gene matches: 5. From germline, CDR1 is MNHEY and CDR2 SMNVEV (reference sequence). The CDR3 runs 16 residues. The CDR3, as DNA: TGTGCCAGCAGTTTGGACAGGGGCCTTACCTACAATGAGCAGTTCTTC. This translates into CASSLDRGLTYNEQFF.

The genes are TRBV27 and TRBJ1-5; no definite D call. CDR3 length: 17 amino acids. Germline V gene lookup returns CDR1 MNHEY and CDR2 SMNVEV (reference sequence). Trimming removed 5 bases from V and 0 bases from J, with 17 bases in between. For the CDR3, the DNA is TGTGCCAGCAGTCCTAATCCGACACTTTATAGCAATCAGCCCCAGCATTTT. This encodes CASSPNPTLYSNQPQHF.

This clonotype turned up a few times. The chain recombines TRBV29-1 with TRBJ2-5; D not certain. From germline, CDR1 is SQVTM and CDR2 ANQGSEA. Deletions cut 7 bases from V and 5 bases from J, with 11 bases between. The CDR3 length is 11 residues. The CDR3 loop reads CSASSFETQYF. DNA of the CDR3: TGCAGCGCCTCCTCCTTCGAGACCCAGTACTTC.

There are a few counts of this clonotype. The CDR3 region is CASSFQTGANYGYTF. The CDR3 DNA reads as TGCGCCAGCAGCTTTCAGACAGGGGCAAATTATGGCTACACCTTC. This chain uses TRBV5-1 with TRBJ1-2; 8 nucleotides match TRBD1. The CDR3 totals 15 residues. V shed 2 bases, J shed 5 bases, and the junction held 8 bases outside the gene matches. Germline V gene sequence: CDR1 SGHRS, CDR2 YFSETQ.

This clonotype was seen more than once but under ten times. The chain employs TRBV6-5 and TRBJ1-1; 9 positions match TRBD1. The V and J ends lost 4 bases and 5 bases, in that order; junction bases with no gene match: 8. CDR1 is MNHEY, CDR2 SVGAGI, per germline. The CDR3 totals 15 residues. CDR3 region: CASSLGQGLRTEAFF. The CDR3 DNA is TGTGCCAGCAGTTTGGGACAGGGTCTACGGACTGAAGCTTTCTTT.

The chain recombines TRBV19 with TRBJ2-7; 9 positions match TRBD1. CDR3 length equals 13 residues. Germline values: CDR1 LNHDA, CDR2 SQIVND (reference sequence). V lost 5 bases, J lost 5 bases, and 4 bases stayed unmatched. The CDR3 protein is CASSSGTGNEQYF. CDR3 nucleotides: TGTGCCAGTAGTTCCGGGACAGGGAACGAGCAGTACTTC.

The chain carries TRBV15 and TRBJ2-1; the D gene is possibly TRBD2 (7 bases). Germline lookup yields CDR1 LNHNV and CDR2 YYDKDF (reference sequence). Deletions cut 3 bases from V and 6 bases from J, with 15 bases between. The CDR3 totals 15 residues. Written as DNA, the CDR3 is TGTGCCACCAGCAGGTACAGGGAGGGAAGCAATGAGCAGTTCTTC. Amino acid sequence: CATSRYREGSNEQFF.

The chain couples TRBV3-1 to TRBJ1-2; D not resolved. Between the trimmed V and J ends, which lost 2 bases and 2 bases, there was a span of 6 bases. Germline CDR1 and CDR2: LGHDT and YNNKEL (reference sequence). This CDR3 spans 13 amino acids. CDR3 region: CASSQTINYGYTF. In DNA, the CDR3 is TGTGCCAGCAGCCAAACCATAAACTATGGCTACACCTTC.

This clonotype has at least ten counts. CDR3 sequence reads: CASSLVPPDGGEKLFF. CDR3 nucleotides: TGCGCCAGCAGCTTGGTCCCCCCAGACGGCGGTGAAAAACTGTTTTTT. This sequence joins TRBV5-1 and TRBJ1-4; no clear D. Trimming took off 0 bases at V and 7 bases at J, with 16 bases between the two ends. This CDR3 has 16 residues. Germline V gene data show CDR1 as SGHRS and CDR2 as YFSETQ.

There are a few counts of this clonotype. The genes are TRBV7-9 and TRBJ1-1; D is ambiguous. V was shortened by 1 base and J by 11 bases, with 11 bases between the two germline ends. The CDR3 covers 12 residues. Germline V gives CDR1 SEHNR, CDR2 FQNEAQ (reference sequence). DNA for the CDR3: TGTGCCAGCAGCTTAGTTCCCGCTACGGCTTTCTTT. It encodes CASSLVPATAFF.

This CDR3 reads CASSRGAGEYGYTF. As DNA, the CDR3 is TGTGCCAGCAGCCGTGGGGCAGGGGAATATGGCTACACCTTC. The chain links TRBV7-6 to TRBJ1-2; a possible D gene is TRBD1 (6 bases). Germline V gives CDR1 SGHVS, CDR2 FNYEAQ. V was cut by 5 bases and J by 5 bases, with 15 bases left in between. The CDR3 runs 14 residues.

V gene TRBV4-2 combines with J gene TRBJ1-2; the D is unclear. The CDR3 spans 13 residues. Germline V gives CDR1 LGHNA, CDR2 YNFKEQ. V was cut by 0 bases and J by 7 bases, with 9 bases left in between. The DNA for the CDR3 is TGTGCCAGCAGCCAAGAATCCGAGGCTGGCTACACCTTC. It is translated as CASSQESEAGYTF.

The sample holds a few counts of this clonotype. A junction end diverges from the germline sequence, so it may reflect a read error. The CDR3 here is CASSYLDERLF. The CDR3 DNA is TGTGCCAGCAGTTACCTGGATGAGAGGCTCTTT. The chain recombines TRBV6-2 or TRBV6-3 with TRBJ1-1; no reliable D call. The CDR3 contains 11 residues. In germline, CDR1 is MNHEY, CDR2 SVGEGT.

At least ten counts were recorded for this clonotype. DNA of the CDR3: TGTGCCAGCACCCCAGAAAGAAATGAGCAGTTCTTC. This translates into CASTPERNEQFF. The chain has TRBV5-5 and TRBJ2-1; D is uncertain. The CDR3 is made up of 12 amino acids. V shed 6 bases and J shed 7 bases, with 11 bases lying between them. Germline CDR1 and CDR2: SGHKS and YYEKEE (reference sequence).

This clonotype was seen repeatedly, ten times or more. J is TRBJ2-3 and V is TRBV5-5; TRBD2 is a possible D gene (6 bases). This CDR3 region has 15 residues. Germline CDR1 reads SGHKS; CDR2 reads YYEKEE (reference sequence). V gave up 7 bases and J gave up 1 base, with 16 bases separating them. CDR3 bases: TGTGCCAGCGATGGTCTAGCGAGTGGCACAGATACGCAGTATTTT. Translated, it gives CASDGLASGTDTQYF.

This clonotype has only a few counts. The chain couples TRBV3-1 to TRBJ1-1, with D uncertain. This CDR3 is built from 15 residues. CDR1 and CDR2 (germline): LGHDT, YNNKEL (reference sequence). V lost 2 bases and J 0 bases, leaving 10 bases between the germline ends. The CDR3 DNA reads as TGTGCCAGCAGCCAATCCCCTACAGTGAACACTGAAGCTTTCTTT. It codes for CASSQSPTVNTEAFF.

The chain employs TRBV18 and TRBJ1-2; D is unresolved. CDR1 KGHSH and CDR2 LQKENI come from the germline V gene. The germline V and J ends were trimmed by 5 bases and 6 bases, with 16 bases remaining between them. The CDR3 runs 14 residues. CDR3 nucleotide sequence: TGTGCCAGCTCAGTTTCAAGAGATCACGATGGCTACACCTTC. Encoded protein: CASSVSRDHDGYTF.

The J gene is TRBJ2-2, the V gene TRBV5-1; D is possibly TRBD2 (5 bases). V gave up 5 bases and J gave up 1 base, with 15 bases separating them. This CDR3 contains 16 residues. Germline CDR1 and CDR2: SGHRS and YFSETQ. The CDR3 bases are TGCGCCAGCAGTCAAGGGAGAGGTTTGAACACCGGGGAGCTGTTTTTT. The encoded protein is CASSQGRGLNTGELFF.

The table lists this clonotype with a few counts. The genes are TRBV10-3 and TRBJ2-5; no clear D gene. The CDR3 has 11 amino acids. The V and J ends lost 2 bases and 4 bases respectively, with 2 bases between them. Looked up from germline, CDR1 is ENHRY and CDR2 is SYGVKD. The CDR3 is CAISERETQYF. In nucleotides, the CDR3 is TGTGCCATCAGTGAGAGAGAGACCCAGTACTTC.

There are many counts of this clonotype. The CDR3 here is CASSLQKASETQYF. In nucleotides, the CDR3 is TGCGCCAGCAGCCTACAGAAAGCCTCGGAGACCCAGTACTTC. The rearrangement links TRBV5-1 to TRBJ2-5; D unresolved. The ends were cut back, 4 bases at V and 5 bases at J, with 15 bases in the middle. This CDR3 has 14 amino acids. The V gene's germline CDR1 is SGHRS and CDR2 YFSETQ. Variable domain in full (rest from reference TRBV5-1 and TRBJ2-5): KAGVTQTPRYLIKTRGQQVTLSCSPISGHRSVSWYQQTPGQGLQFLFEYFSETQRNKGNFPGRFSGRQFSNSRSEMNVSTLELGDSALYLCASSLQKASETQYFGPGTRLLVL.

In its sample, this clonotype was seen many times. CDR3 in amino acids: CASSLGTPSYNEQFF. The CDR3 DNA reads as TGTGCCAGCAGTCTCGGGACGCCATCCTACAATGAGCAGTTCTTC. The chain uses TRBV27 and TRBJ2-1; tentatively, D is TRBD1 or TRBD2 (5 bases each). This CDR3 is built from 15 residues. The germline V gene has CDR1 MNHEY and CDR2 SMNVEV (reference sequence). Trimming cost V 5 bases and J 1 base, with 12 bases left between them.

In this sample, this clonotype turned up a few times. V is TRBV6-2 or TRBV6-3 and J is TRBJ1-1; D remains ambiguous. From germline, CDR1 is MNHEY and CDR2 SVGEGT. Trimming stripped 5 bases from V and 1 base from J, with 8 bases between. The length of the CDR3 is 13 residues. The CDR3 loop is CASSAYENTEAFF. CDR3 nucleotides: TGTGCCAGCAGTGCCTACGAGAACACTGAAGCTTTCTTT.

The chain has TRBV15 and TRBJ1-5; TRBD1 might be the D (5 bases). This CDR3 comprises 16 residues. The V and J ends lost 0 bases and 9 bases respectively, with 18 bases between them. Germline V gives CDR1 LNHNV, CDR2 YYDKDF (reference sequence). The chain's CDR3 is CATSREWTLGSSPQHF. CDR3 DNA: TGTGCCACCAGCAGAGAGTGGACACTGGGTAGTTCGCCCCAGCATTTT.

The chain joins TRBV29-1 to TRBJ2-1; D may be TRBD1 (6 bases). Trimming took off 4 bases at V and 7 bases at J, with 11 bases between the two ends. The CDR3 is 12 residues long. Per germline, CDR1 SQVTM and CDR2 ANQGSEA. The DNA for the CDR3 is TGCAGCGTTGGAACAGGGAGTAATGAGCAGTTCTTC. Its translation is CSVGTGSNEQFF.

In its sample, this clonotype was seen many times. The V call is TRBV24-1, the J call TRBJ2-2, with D uncertain. The CDR3 runs to 14 residues. The germline V gene has CDR1 KGHDR and CDR2 SFDVKD. V lost 4 bases and J 1 base, leaving 6 bases between the germline ends. This chain's CDR3 is CATSDPRNTGELFF. The CDR3 DNA is TGTGCCACCAGTGACCCTCGGAACACCGGGGAGCTGTTTTTT.

This clonotype showed up many times. The genes are TRBV11-2 and TRBJ2-7; 8 bases agree with TRBD1. CDR1 SGHAT and CDR2 FQNNGV come from the germline V gene. This CDR3 region has 15 residues. The J segment lost 4 bases and the V segment lost 5 bases, leaving 10 bases of the junction unmatched. The chain's CDR3 is CASSPRTGNFYEQYF. The CDR3, as DNA: TGTGCCAGCAGCCCAAGGACAGGGAATTTTTACGAGCAGTACTTC.

The J gene is TRBJ2-1, the V gene TRBV7-6; D is perhaps TRBD1 (6 bases). The CDR3 is 16 amino acids. The germline V and J ends were trimmed by 1 base and 3 bases, with 13 bases remaining between them. Per germline, CDR1 SGHVS and CDR2 FNYEAQ. The CDR3 spells CASSLVGGGGYNEQFF. The CDR3 nucleotides read TGTGCCAGCAGCTTAGTTGGGGGCGGTGGCTACAATGAGCAGTTCTTC. The whole variable domain, filled in from reference TRBV7-6 and TRBJ2-1, reads GAGVSQSPRYKVTKRGQDVALRCDPISGHVSLYWYRQALGQGPEFLTYFNYEAQQDKSGLPNDRFSAERPEGSISTLTIQRTEQRDSAMYRCASSLVGGGGYNEQFFGPGTRLTVL.

The gene calls are TRBV12-3 or TRBV12-4 and TRBJ2-7; 10 bases fit TRBD1. V was pared by 6 bases and J by 7 bases, with 9 bases of the junction left unmatched. The CDR3 consists of 14 residues. CDR3 residues: CASSTGTGVEEQYF. In DNA, the CDR3 is TGTGCCAGCAGCACCGGGACAGGGGTTGAGGAGCAGTACTTC.

The table lists this clonotype with a few counts. The gene calls are TRBV7-9 and TRBJ2-2; weak D call: TRBD1 (5 bases). With 3 bases removed from V and 7 bases from J, the gap between germline ends came to 15 bases. This CDR3 has 15 residues. Germline loops: CDR1 SEHNR, CDR2 FQNEAQ (reference sequence). DNA of the CDR3: TGTGCCAGCAGCTTGGACACCGTCCCGGGCGGGGAGCTGTTTTTT. Residues: CASSLDTVPGGELFF.

The rearrangement uses TRBV12-3 or TRBV12-4 and TRBJ2-7, with D unclear. The CDR3 runs to 14 residues. Trimming removed 0 bases from V and 7 bases from J, with 13 bases in between. CDR3 loop: CASSLARTAKEQYF. The CDR3 DNA is TGTGCCAGCAGTTTAGCCAGAACAGCGAAAGAGCAGTACTTC.

The V call is TRBV7-2, the J call TRBJ2-3, with D unclear. V was shortened by 3 bases and J by 2 bases, with 12 bases between the two germline ends. The length of the CDR3 is 15 residues. CDR1 SGHTA and CDR2 FQGNSA come from the germline V gene. The CDR3 nucleotides are TGTGCCAGCAGCTTCCGACCCGTTTACACAGATACGCAGTATTTT. It is translated as CASSFRPVYTDTQYF.